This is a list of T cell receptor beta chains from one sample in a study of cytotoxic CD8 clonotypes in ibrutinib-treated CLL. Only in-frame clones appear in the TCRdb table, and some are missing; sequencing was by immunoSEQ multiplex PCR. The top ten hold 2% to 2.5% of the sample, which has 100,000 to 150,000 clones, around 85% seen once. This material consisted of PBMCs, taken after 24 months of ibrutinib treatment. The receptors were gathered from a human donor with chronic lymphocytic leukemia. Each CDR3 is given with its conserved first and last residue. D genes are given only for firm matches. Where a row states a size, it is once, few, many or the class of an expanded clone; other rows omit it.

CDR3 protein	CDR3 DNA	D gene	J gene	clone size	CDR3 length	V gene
CASTQGAASGYNEQFF	TGTGCCAGCACCCAAGGGGCGGCTAGCGGGTACAATGAGCAGTTCTTC	TRBD2	TRBJ2-1	few	16	TRBV7-9
CASSPLPIGPFQGGSTDTQYF	TGTGCCAGCTCACCACTTCCTATCGGACCTTTTCAAGGGGGGAGCACAGATACGCAGTATTTT	-	TRBJ2-3	-	21	TRBV18
CASSPGWEAKNIQYF	TGTGCCAGCAGTCCAGGGTGGGAAGCCAAAAACATTCAGTACTTC	-	TRBJ2-4	few	15	TRBV28
CASSLGTSGLTGEQFF	TGTGCCAGCAGCCTGGGGACTAGCGGGCTAACGGGTGAGCAGTTCTTC	TRBD2	TRBJ2-1	-	16	TRBV5-4
CASSQGQGAGYTF	TGTGCCAGCAGTCAGGGACAGGGGGCAGGCTACACCTTC	TRBD1	TRBJ1-2	-	13	TRBV6-5
CASTLRGYNQPQHF	TGTGCCAGCACCCTTAGGGGTTACAATCAGCCCCAGCATTTT	-	TRBJ1-5	-	14	TRBV28
CASSLTGGRYNEQFF	TGTGCCAGCAGTTTGACGGGGGGGCGCTACAATGAGCAGTTCTTC	TRBD2	TRBJ2-1	-	15	TRBV28
CASSWDRNEKLFF	TGTGCCAGCAGCTGGGACAGGAATGAAAAACTGTTTTTT	TRBD1	TRBJ1-4	-	13	TRBV5-4
CAWSGGQGSSYEQYF	TGTGCCTGGAGTGGGGGACAGGGAAGCTCCTACGAGCAGTACTTC	TRBD1	TRBJ2-7	-	15	TRBV30
CASSPGLENTEAFF	TGTGCCAGCAGCCCCGGACTGGAGAACACTGAAGCTTTCTTT	-	TRBJ1-1	-	14	TRBV9
CASSPGVAGGGDTQYF	TGCGCCAGCAGCCCCGGGGTAGCGGGGGGCGGGGATACGCAGTATTTT	TRBD2	TRBJ2-3	-	16	TRBV5-1
CASSQPNRGRSAKLFF	TGCGCCAGCAGCCAACCCAACAGGGGGCGGTCCGCAAAACTGTTTTTT	TRBD1	TRBJ1-4	-	16	TRBV4-1
CASRRTPAGTQYF	TGTGCCAGCAGAAGGACCCCAGCGGGTACGCAGTATTTT	-	TRBJ2-3	-	13	TRBV7-2
CASSLTLLAGVNEQFF	TGTGCCAGCAGTTTAACTTTACTAGCGGGAGTCAATGAGCAGTTCTTC	TRBD2	TRBJ2-1	-	16	TRBV27
CASSPLPPAAITSTDTQYF	TGTGCCAGCTCACCACTCCCCCCGGCGGCCATTACTAGCACAGATACGCAGTATTTT	-	TRBJ2-3	-	19	TRBV18
CASSFLGGGPDTQYF	TGTGCCAGCAGCTTTCTAGGGGGCGGCCCAGATACGCAGTATTTT	TRBD1	TRBJ2-3	-	15	TRBV11-3
CASSSGPTGYGYTF	TGTGCCAGCAGCTCCGGTCCCACGGGCTACGGCTACACCTTC	-	TRBJ1-2	-	14	TRBV11-2
CASQDRGIADTQYF	TGTGCCAGTCAGGACAGGGGTATTGCAGATACGCAGTATTTT	TRBD1	TRBJ2-3	once	14	TRBV19
CASSQDSRGRTEAFF	TGCGCCAGCAGCCAAGATTCGAGGGGTAGGACTGAAGCTTTCTTT	-	TRBJ1-1	-	15	TRBV4-3
CASSSTGWQVNTEAFF	TGTGCCAGCAGCTCTACCGGGTGGCAGGTGAACACTGAAGCTTTCTTT	-	TRBJ1-1	-	16	TRBV13
CASSKPPRENTEAFF	TGTGCCAGCAGCAAACCCCCCCGGGAGAACACTGAAGCTTTCTTT	-	TRBJ1-1	-	15	TRBV21-1
CATSRGYSYNEQFF	TGTGCCACCAGCAGAGGTTACTCCTACAATGAGCAGTTCTTC	-	TRBJ2-1	few	14	TRBV15
CASSLVGTGGAEGYTF	TGTGCCAGCAGCTTAGTCGGGACAGGGGGCGCGGAGGGCTACACCTTC	TRBD1	TRBJ1-2	-	16	TRBV7-2
CASHTNYEQYF	TGTGCCAGCCACACCAACTACGAGCAGTACTTC	-	TRBJ2-7	-	11	TRBV28
CASSRGAEAFF	TGTGCCAGCAGTAGAGGGGCCGAAGCTTTCTTT	-	TRBJ1-1	-	11	TRBV6-6
CASSPGTSGGQETQYF	TGTGCCAGCAGCCCAGGGACTAGCGGTGGCCAAGAGACCCAGTACTTC	TRBD2	TRBJ2-5	-	16	TRBV4-2
CASSLVPGGSGKTDTQYF	TGCGCCAGCAGCTTGGTTCCCGGCGGTAGCGGGAAGACAGATACGCAGTATTTT	TRBD2	TRBJ2-3	-	18	TRBV5-1
CASSPNRGDTGELFF	TGTGCCAGCTCGCCGAACAGGGGGGACACCGGGGAGCTGTTTTTT	TRBD1	TRBJ2-2	-	15	TRBV18
CAWRRPPGGTQYF	TGTGCCTGGAGACGGCCCCCGGGGGGGACCCAGTACTTC	TRBD2	TRBJ2-5	-	13	TRBV30
CASSSGLQSTDTQYF	TGTGCCAGCAGCTCGGGACTCCAAAGCACAGATACGCAGTATTTT	-	TRBJ2-3	-	15	TRBV5-6
CASSILPSSYEQYF	TGTGCCAGTAGTATCCTGCCTAGCTCCTACGAGCAGTACTTC	-	TRBJ2-7	-	14	TRBV19
CASRTGHGNTGELFF	TGTGCCAGCAGGACGGGACATGGGAACACCGGGGAGCTGTTTTTT	-	TRBJ2-2	-	15	TRBV7-3
CASSAPDTGELFF	TGTGCCAGCAGCGCCCCGGACACCGGGGAGCTGTTTTTT	-	TRBJ2-2	-	13	TRBV9
CASSYGPGLANEQYF	TGTGCCAGCAGTTACGGACCGGGACTAGCGAACGAGCAGTACTTC	TRBD2	TRBJ2-7	-	15	TRBV6-6
CASSPMRSSVSGGELFF	TGTGCCAGCAGCCCCATGAGGAGTAGTGTGTCGGGCGGGGAGCTGTTTTTT	-	TRBJ2-2	-	17	TRBV5-4
CASSTTGVGSGRRTGELFF	TGTGCCAGTAGTACGACAGGGGTTGGTAGCGGGAGAAGGACCGGGGAGCTGTTTTTT	-	TRBJ2-2	-	19	TRBV19
CASGTGGSDGYTF	TGTGCCAGCGGGACAGGGGGCTCAGATGGCTACACCTTC	TRBD1	TRBJ1-2	-	13	TRBV11-3
CASSPVGRVEQYF	TGTGCCAGCAGCCCAGTGGGGAGGGTCGAGCAGTACTTC	TRBD2	TRBJ2-7	few	13	TRBV7-9
CASRVGQVQETQYF	TGTGCCAGCAGGGTCGGACAAGTACAAGAGACCCAGTACTTC	-	TRBJ2-5	-	14	TRBV6-1
CASSQEFYNSPLHF	TGTGCCAGCAGCCAGGAGTTTTATAATTCACCCCTCCACTTT	-	TRBJ1-6	few	14	TRBV4-2
CASSPGQGHTEAFF	TGTGCCAGCAGTCCAGGACAGGGTCACACTGAAGCTTTCTTT	TRBD1	TRBJ1-1	-	14	TRBV7-9
CASSVVGTAYNEQFF	TGTGCCAGCAGCGTAGTCGGGACGGCCTACAATGAGCAGTTCTTC	-	TRBJ2-1	-	15	TRBV5-6
CASSFWNRGENSPLHF	TGTGCCAGCAGTTTTTGGAACAGGGGCGAGAATTCACCCCTCCACTTT	TRBD1	TRBJ1-6	-	16	TRBV6-5
CSVDSGGGANVLTF	TGCAGCGTTGATTCGGGTGGTGGGGCCAACGTCCTGACTTTC	-	TRBJ2-6	-	14	TRBV29-1
CASSFGGAETQYF	TGTGCCAGCAGCTTTGGGGGAGCGGAGACCCAGTACTTC	-	TRBJ2-5	-	13	TRBV7-2